The next 24 T cell receptor beta chains were all read from a single sample in a study of blood T cell repertoires in COVID-19. TCRdb keeps only in-frame clones here, not all; method: immunoSEQ multiplex PCR. This table holds 250,000 to 300,000 clones, roughly 86% found once. Sequencing was carried out using PBMCs or T cells enriched from blood (not recorded which). The receptors were sampled from a woman between 50 and 59 years old who had been exposed to COVID-19.

The chain has TRBV28 and TRBJ1-5, with D unclear. Germline V CDR1 and CDR2: MDHEN, SYDVKM. This CDR3 region has 12 residues. Trimming stripped 6 bases from V and 4 bases from J, with 7 bases between. This chain's CDR3 is CASRPGNQPQHF. The CDR3 nucleotides read TGTGCCAGCAGGCCGGGAAATCAGCCCCAGCATTTT.

This chain connects TRBV19 to TRBJ2-7, with 8 positions matching TRBD1. Per germline, CDR1 LNHDA and CDR2 SQIVND (reference sequence). V lost 5 bases to trimming and J lost 3 bases; unmatched junction nucleotides: 12. The CDR3 is 16 amino acids. This chain's CDR3 is CASSLHGQGQNYEQYF. The DNA for the CDR3 is TGTGCCAGTAGTCTCCACGGACAGGGACAAAACTACGAGCAGTACTTC.

The rearrangement uses TRBV2 and TRBJ1-6, with TRBD1 identical over 9 bases. CDR3 length equals 12 residues. Germline assignment: CDR1 SNHLY and CDR2 FYNNEI. V was clipped by 3 bases and J by 16 bases; unmatched bases: 4. The CDR3 nucleotides read TGTGCCAGCAGTGATTTGGGACAGGGTCTCCACTTT. This translates into CASSDLGQGLHF.

The chain recombines TRBV2 with TRBJ1-4; D gene unclear. The CDR3 is 11 residues long. The ends were cut back, 5 bases at V and 10 bases at J, with 8 bases in the middle. Germline-derived CDR1 and CDR2 are SNHLY and FYNNEI. The CDR3 DNA reads as TGTGCCAGCAGTACCGGTCGAAAACTGTTTTTT. Translated, it gives CASSTGRKLFF.

J is TRBJ2-1 and V is TRBV19; 11 bases map to TRBD1. The CDR3 totals 16 residues. The V gene end was trimmed by 3 bases and the J gene end by 8 bases; junction bases not matched to a gene: 9. The germline gives CDR1 LNHDA, CDR2 SQIVND (reference sequence). Written as DNA, the CDR3 is TGTGCCAGTAGTATGACTGGGACAGGGGGGTGGGATGAGCAGTTCTTC. Encoded protein: CASSMTGTGGWDEQFF.

Notes on this clone: No conserved phenylalanine or tryptophan ends this CDR3, so it is likely a read error. The limits of the CDR3 on the DNA are not certain, so only TCRdb's listed CDR3 is given. V gene TRBV27 combines with J gene TRBJ1-1. From germline, CDR1 is MNHEY and CDR2 SMNVEV (reference sequence). The CDR3 length is 9 residues, termini included. CDR3 amino acids: CASSLPVSE.

The chain uses TRBV5-1 and TRBJ1-6, with 9 bases that match TRBD1. The junction had 13 bases not matched to a gene; V was cut back by 3 bases and J by 9 bases. The CDR3 consists of 17 residues. CDR1 and CDR2 from the germline V gene are SGHRS and YFSETQ. CDR3 in amino acids: CASSSTRNTGGGSPLHF. The CDR3 DNA follows: TGCGCCAGCAGCTCAACTCGCAATACAGGGGGCGGTTCACCCCTCCACTTT. The whole variable domain, remainder taken from reference TRBV5-1 and TRBJ1-6, is KAGVTQTPRYLIKTRGQQVTLSCSPISGHRSVSWYQQTPGQGLQFLFEYFSETQRNKGNFPGRFSGRQFSNSRSEMNVSTLELGDSALYLCASSSTRNTGGGSPLHFGNGTRLTVT.

Only a few counts were recorded for this clone. The rearrangement joins TRBV28 to TRBJ1-2; D remains ambiguous. Germline CDR1 MDHEN, CDR2 SYDVKM. Trimming cost V 8 bases and J 4 bases, with 8 bases left between them. The CDR3 length is 11 residues. CDR3 DNA: TGTGCCAGCGGACTTCGCTATGGCTACACCTTC. This translates into CASGLRYGYTF.

This clone has only a few counts. The V gene is TRBV29-1, the J gene TRBJ1-2, with D maybe TRBD1 (5 bases). This CDR3 comprises 14 residues. In germline, CDR1 is SQVTM, CDR2 ANQGSEA. The V gene lost 4 bases and the J gene lost 0 bases, with 12 bases spanning the gap. The DNA of the CDR3 is TGCAGCGTTGTATTAGGGGCCTCTAACTATGGCTACACCTTC. Its translation: CSVVLGASNYGYTF. The complete variable domain, with remaining parts taken from reference TRBV29-1 and TRBJ1-2, reads SAVISQKPSRDICQRGTSLTIQCQVDSQVTMMFWYRQQPGQSLTLIATANQGSEATYESGFVIDKFPISRPNLTFSTLTVSNMSPEDSSIYLCSVVLGASNYGYTFGSGTRLTVV.

This chain connects TRBV30 to TRBJ2-3; tentative D call: TRBD1 (5 bases). This CDR3 region has 14 residues. Germline CDR1 reads GTSNPN; CDR2 reads SVGIG (reference sequence). Trimming took off 0 bases at V and 7 bases at J, with 14 bases between the two ends. The CDR3 loop reads CAWSVAPQAYTQYF. The CDR3 nucleotides are TGTGCCTGGAGTGTTGCCCCACAGGCATATACGCAGTATTTT.

This chain connects TRBV28 to TRBJ2-7; 10 bases line up with TRBD1. CDR3 length: 15 residues. V dropped 6 bases and J dropped 0; count of bases not matched to a gene: 5. In germline, CDR1 is MDHEN, CDR2 SYDVKM. CDR3 amino acids: CASSLRDRGSYEQYF. The CDR3 nucleotides are TGTGCCAGCAGCCTCCGGGACAGGGGCTCCTACGAGCAGTACTTC.

The genes are TRBV12-3 or TRBV12-4 and TRBJ2-7; 7 positions match TRBD1. This CDR3 spans 13 amino acids. With 10 bases clipped from V and 2 bases from J, the junction kept 8 bases outside the gene matches. Here the CDR3 DNA reads TGTGCCACCTACCCAGGGGGTGCCTACGAGCAGTACTTC. Residues: CATYPGGAYEQYF.

V is TRBV27 and J is TRBJ2-7; possible D gene TRBD2, 5 bases. Germline loops: CDR1 MNHEY, CDR2 SMNVEV (reference sequence). V shed 8 bases and J shed 2 bases, with 16 bases lying between them. This CDR3 spans 14 amino acids. The CDR3 DNA is TGTGCCAGCCGGAGGCAGGAACCCCCCTACGAGCAGTACTTC. Translating it yields CASRRQEPPYEQYF.

This chain links TRBV28 with TRBJ2-2; the match to TRBD1 covers 7 bases. Germline V gives CDR1 MDHEN, CDR2 SYDVKM. The trim removed 7 bases at V and 6 bases at J, leaving 11 bases unmatched. The CDR3 is made up of 15 amino acids. The CDR3 loop is CASNNRGMIPGELFF. The CDR3 region has the DNA TGTGCCAGCAATAACAGGGGTATGATTCCCGGGGAGCTGTTTTTT.

V usage is TRBV29-1 and J usage is TRBJ1-2; no clear D gene. CDR3 size: 14 residues. V was clipped by 0 bases and J by 6 bases, with 14 bases between them. From germline, CDR1 is SQVTM and CDR2 ANQGSEA. In DNA form, the CDR3 reads TGCAGCGTTGAAGATCCGTACGGGGTGGATGGCTACACCTTC. Translated: CSVEDPYGVDGYTF.

This clone was counted between two and nine times. The rearrangement links TRBV7-8 to TRBJ1-3; D call uncertain. Deletions cut 5 bases from V and 1 base from J, with 3 bases between. The CDR3 extends over 12 amino acids. Germline values: CDR1 SGHVS, CDR2 FQNEAQ. The CDR3 loop reads CASSLSGNTIYF. CDR3 sequence (DNA): TGTGCCAGCAGCCTATCTGGAAACACCATATATTTT.

The chain's CDR3 is CASSLTWDSSYEQYF. In DNA form, the CDR3 reads TGTGCCAGCAGCTTAACCTGGGACAGCTCCTACGAGCAGTACTTC. The chain employs TRBV7-2 and TRBJ2-7, with TRBD1 matching 7 bases. The CDR3 spans 15 residues. CDR1 is SGHTA, CDR2 FQGNSA, per germline. Trimming took 2 bases from V and 0 from J; bases not matched to a gene: 4.

This chain uses TRBV7-9 with TRBJ2-6; D is ambiguous. The CDR3 is 11 amino acids. Looked up from germline, CDR1 is SEHNR and CDR2 is FQNEAQ (reference sequence). V shed 5 bases and J shed 10 bases, with 6 bases lying between them. The CDR3 region is CASSLSNVLTF. Written as DNA, the CDR3 is TGTGCCAGCAGCCTCTCTAACGTCCTGACTTTC.

The CDR3 region is CASSVVEETQYF. The CDR3 nucleotides are TGTGCCAGCAGCGTGGTAGAAGAGACCCAGTACTTC. This chain uses TRBV7-2 with TRBJ2-5; unclear D gene. Trimming shortened V by 5 bases and J by 3 bases, and 7 bases separated the two germline ends. CDR1 SGHTA and CDR2 FQGNSA come from the germline V gene. The CDR3 extends over 12 amino acids.

The chain recombines TRBV19 with TRBJ2-3, with D possibly matching TRBD1 (6 bases). V lost 6 bases and J lost 0, with 10 bases in between. There are 14 residues in the CDR3. Germline CDR1 and CDR2: LNHDA and SQIVND (reference sequence). The CDR3 sequence: CASSVTGSTDTQYF. CDR3 nucleotide sequence: TGTGCCAGTAGCGTTACAGGGAGCACAGATACGCAGTATTTT.

The chain links TRBV5-5 to TRBJ2-1; 10 bases map to TRBD2. The V and J ends lost 6 bases and 3 bases, in that order; junction bases with no gene match: 6. Germline CDR1 is SGHKS and CDR2 is YYEKEE (reference sequence). The CDR3 runs to 15 residues. CDR3 coding DNA: TGTGCCAGCACCCCGGCTAGCGGGGGCTACAATGAGCAGTTCTTC. As protein: CASTPASGGYNEQFF.

The genes are TRBV18 and TRBJ1-1; 9 bases map to TRBD1. V shed 1 base and J 4 bases; nucleotides not matched to a gene: 1. The germline V gene has CDR1 KGHSH and CDR2 LQKENI. This CDR3 comprises 14 residues. The CDR3, as DNA: TGTGCCAGCTCACCACGGACAGGGGTCACTGAAGCTTTCTTT. Translating it yields CASSPRTGVTEAFF.

The chain recombines TRBV27 with TRBJ2-1, with TRBD2 identical over 8 bases. The length of the CDR3 is 14 residues. The ends lost 5 bases at V and 8 bases at J; junction bases unmatched: 8. The germline CDR1 and CDR2 sequences are MNHEY and SMNVEV (reference sequence). The CDR3: CASSGAGGGYEQFF. The CDR3 DNA follows: TGTGCCAGCAGTGGGGCGGGGGGTGGTTATGAGCAGTTCTTC.

The V and J genes are TRBV11-2 and TRBJ1-4; 7 positions agree with TRBD1. The CDR3 is 17 residues long. Unmatched junction bases numbered 7, after V lost 1 base and J lost 2 bases. Germline-derived CDR1 and CDR2 are SGHAT and FQNNGV. The CDR3 nucleotides are TGTGCCAGCAGCTTAGCCCTAACAGGGGCTACTAATGAAAAACTGTTTTTT. Amino acids: CASSLALTGATNEKLFF.